These T cell receptor beta chains were read from a single sample in a study of cytomegalovirus exposure and HLA in healthy donors. Only in-frame clones appear in the TCRdb table, and some are missing; sequencing was by immunoSEQ multiplex PCR. The profile shows around 44,000 clones, about nine tenths of them singletons. The sample was PBMCs. The receptors derive from a woman aged 40 to 50 in good health and CMV-seropositive. Each CDR3 is given with its conserved first and last residue. The D gene is left open where the match is weak. Clone sizes are given selectively: once, few, many, or a class where the clone is expanded.

clone_size	v_call	j_call	d_call	cdr3_nt	cdr3_aa
-	TRBV7-6	TRBJ2-7	TRBD2	TGTGCCAGCAGCTTGGGCAGCGGGGGAACCTACGAGCAGTACTTC	CASSLGSGGTYEQYF
-	TRBV30	TRBJ2-2	-	TGTGCCTATTTCGCCGGGGAGCTGTTTTTT	CAYFAGELFF
-	TRBV27	TRBJ2-2	-	TGTGCCAGCAGTTTTCTGAACACCGGGGAGCTGTTTTTT	CASSFLNTGELFF
few	TRBV12-5	TRBJ1-5	-	TGTGCTAGTGGTTTGGACCTATCAGGGAATCAGCCCCAGCATTTT	CASGLDLSGNQPQHF
-	TRBV7-2	TRBJ2-3	TRBD2	TGTGCCAGCAGTCTTACTAGCGGGGGTCCCCGTAGCACAGATACGCAGTATTTT	CASSLTSGGPRSTDTQYF
-	TRBV2	TRBJ2-2	-	TGTGCCAGCAGCTGGAGGAGCACCGGGGAGCTGTTTTTT	CASSWRSTGELFF
-	TRBV7-3	TRBJ2-1	-	TGTGCCAGCAGCTTAGAGCGGTCTTCACGATACAATGAGCAGTTCTTC	CASSLERSSRYNEQFF
-	TRBV6-1	TRBJ2-1	-	TGTGCCAGCAGTGACTTAGCGGTCGCCTACAATGAGCAGTTCTTC	CASSDLAVAYNEQFF
-	TRBV18	TRBJ1-5	-	TGTGCCAGCTCACCCGGGGGGAAAGAACAGCCCCAGCATTTT	CASSPGGKEQPQHF
-	TRBV2	TRBJ1-2	-	TGTGCCAGCAGTGAGGGGGGGGTGAAAGGCTACACCTTC	CASSEGGVKGYTF
-	TRBV19	TRBJ1-2	TRBD1	TGTGCCACTACAGTGGGACAGGGTCCCTATGGCTACACCTTC	CATTVGQGPYGYTF
-	TRBV27	TRBJ1-5	-	TGTGCCAGCAGTTTAACTGGGCGCATCAATCAGCCCCAGCATTTT	CASSLTGRINQPQHF
-	TRBV12-5	TRBJ2-1	TRBD1	TGTGCTAGTGGCCTTAACACAGGGGGCTCCTACAATGAGCAGTTCTTC	CASGLNTGGSYNEQFF
-	TRBV5-5	TRBJ1-2	-	TGTGCCAGCAGCTTGGGGACAGCCTATGGCTACACCTTC	CASSLGTAYGYTF
-	TRBV18	TRBJ1-4	-	TGTGCCAGCTCACTGGGACACAATAATGAAAAACTGTTTTTT	CASSLGHNNEKLFF
-	TRBV19	TRBJ1-1	-	TGTGCCAGTAGTACAACAGGTCAGGACACTGAAGCTTTCTTT	CASSTTGQDTEAFF
-	TRBV29-1	TRBJ2-5	-	TGCAGCGTTGAGAGGGGGTTGATTGGCGAGACCCAGTACTTC	CSVERGLIGETQYF
-	TRBV5-4	TRBJ2-7	-	TGTGCCAGCAGCTACGACAGAGCCTACGAGCAGTACTTC	CASSYDRAYEQYF
-	TRBV28	TRBJ2-4	TRBD1	TGTGCCAGCAGCCCAGGGACAGGGATGAACATTCAGTACTTC	CASSPGTGMNIQYF
-	TRBV29-1	TRBJ2-3	TRBD2	TGCAGCGGAGGACTAGCATCGAATACGCAGTATTTT	CSGGLASNTQYF
once	TRBV6-5	TRBJ1-4	TRBD1	TGTGCCAGCAGCCGGACAGGGGGTGAAAAACTGTTTTTT	CASSRTGGEKLFF
-	TRBV19	TRBJ1-5	-	TGTGCCACTCGCGGGGACCGGCAGCCCCAGCATTTT	CATRGDRQPQHF
-	TRBV5-4	TRBJ2-3	-	TGTGCCAGCAGCCCTGGACAGAGAACAGATACGCAGTATTTT	CASSPGQRTDTQYF
once	TRBV2	TRBJ2-5	TRBD2	TGTGCCAGCAGTGATGTCCGGACCGCGGGGGGCAGGGAGACCCAGTACTTC	CASSDVRTAGGRETQYF
-	TRBV11-1	TRBJ2-3	-	TGTGCCAGCAGCTTAGGATCCCTAACAGATACGCAGTATTTT	CASSLGSLTDTQYF
-	TRBV11-2	TRBJ1-3	TRBD1	TGTGCCAGCAGGCCCCTCGACAGGGTTTCTGGAAACACCATATATTTT	CASRPLDRVSGNTIYF
-	TRBV10-1	TRBJ2-7	-	TGCGCCAGCAGTGAGTCGGGACACCTCTCCTACGAGCAGTACTTC	CASSESGHLSYEQYF
once	TRBV27	TRBJ2-3	-	TGTGCCAGCAGTTTGGAAGCGGTTCTAAACACAGATACGCAGTATTTT	CASSLEAVLNTDTQYF